The clone carrying this T cell receptor beta chain was observed once. Its antigen is unknown. The data are from a study of long-term antiretroviral therapy in people with HIV. Between the trimmed V and J ends, which lost 4 bases and 3 bases, there was a span of 26 bases. Germline CDR1 reads SGHNT; CDR2 reads YYREEE (reference sequence). The CDR3 is 18 amino acids. Study results and caveats: Diversity went up after ART and still fell short of transplant donor controls. Comparison with controls showed narrower CDR3 length ranges in HIV repertoires. Blood obtained between about 2004 and 2018 may reflect older ART regimens.

Survey-level resolution applied to immunoSEQ assay v3.0. Sequencing aimed at roughly 40,000-50,000 T-cell genomes per sample. Sequencing was performed with immunoSEQ multiplex PCR; in TCRdb, only in-frame clones are kept and a portion is missing. The sample has tens of thousands of clones; about 90% are singletons. The source was unsorted PBMCs, collected 2 years after starting antiretroviral therapy. V usage is TRBV5-4 and J usage is TRBJ2-7, with D perhaps matching TRBD1 (6 bases). This clonotype was sampled from a man in his fifties with HIV. The CDR3 region is CASSRSLLGVSGDYEQYF. The CDR3 bases are TGTGCCAGCAGCCGTTCACTCCTGGGGGTGTCAGGGGACTACGAGCAGTACTTC.